These 27 T cell receptor beta chains were all obtained from the same sample, sequenced in a study of CD8 T cells in Susac syndrome (dated by TCRdb to between 2017 and 2020). Receptor amplification or capture employed the immunoSEQ multiplex PCR assay. RNA was extracted using the RNeasy kit, and roughly 0.45 to 1 microgram was reverse transcribed with random hexamers. TCRdb cleaned the public reads at Q25 with fastp, built clones with MiXCR and kept in-frame beta chains. Entries that share a CDR3 protein sequence are merged under the most common genes and DNA. The sample records a few hundred thousand distinct CDR3 sequences, around 93% of which are singletons. The ten biggest clones cover 0.065% to 0.08% of the sample. Sequenced material: CD4+ T cells from PBMCs. The receptor set was obtained from a human donor with multiple sclerosis.

J is TRBJ2-1 and V is TRBV9, with TRBD1 as a possible D gene (5 bases). The CDR3 extends over 14 amino acids. Germline V CDR1 and CDR2: SGDLS, YYNGEE. V was shortened by 3 bases and J by 4 bases, with 11 bases between the two germline ends. Here the CDR3 DNA reads TGTGCCAGCAGCGGGCTGACAGAATACAATGAGCAGTTCTTC. It codes for CASSGLTEYNEQFF.

The rearrangement links TRBV4-1 to TRBJ2-4; unclear D gene. The germline V and J ends were trimmed by 1 base and 4 bases, with 11 bases remaining between them. This CDR3 spans 15 amino acids. Germline V lookup: CDR1 MGHRA, CDR2 YSYEKL. The CDR3 spells CASSQVMDQKNIQYF. In DNA form, the CDR3 reads TGCGCCAGCAGCCAAGTAATGGATCAAAAAAACATTCAGTACTTC.

The V gene is TRBV28, the J gene TRBJ2-7; D remains unclear. Per the germline V gene, CDR1 is MDHEN and CDR2 is SYDVKM. V lost 4 bases and J lost 4, with 8 bases in between. This CDR3 has 12 amino acids. CDR3 loop: CASSSLGYEQYV. CDR3 sequence (DNA): TGTGCCAGCAGTTCACTCGGGTACGAGCAGTACGTC.

The chain recombines TRBV19 with TRBJ1-5; D perhaps matches TRBD1 (6 bases). Trimming took off 7 bases at V and 5 bases at J, with 12 bases between the two ends. The germline V gene has CDR1 LNHDA and CDR2 SQIVND (reference sequence). The CDR3 totals 13 residues. Here the CDR3 reads CASNQGSHQPQHF. CDR3 DNA sequence: TGTGCCAGTAATCAGGGGTCACATCAGCCCCAGCATTTT.

The chain carries TRBV20-1 and TRBJ1-2, with 7 bases lining up with TRBD1. The CDR3 runs 13 residues. V lost 4 bases, J lost 8 bases, and 10 bases stayed unmatched. The V gene's germline CDR1 is DFQATT and CDR2 SNEGSKA (reference sequence). CDR3 amino acids: CSAIGQGDVGYTF. The CDR3 DNA reads TGCAGTGCTATCGGGCAGGGGGATGTAGGCTACACCTTC.

This chain joins TRBV29-1 and TRBJ1-1, with 12 bases fitting TRBD1. Per the germline V gene, CDR1 is SQVTM and CDR2 is ANQGSEA. The CDR3 is 13 amino acids. The V segment lost 8 bases and the J segment 4 bases; nucleotides outside the gene matches: 5. The CDR3 nucleotides read TGCAGCTCAGGGACAGGGGGCGGCACTGAAGCTTTCTTT. Amino acids: CSSGTGGGTEAFF.

This chain connects TRBV24-1 to TRBJ2-1; 7 bases are a match to TRBD1. The trim removed 8 bases at V and 0 bases at J, leaving 9 bases unmatched. Germline V gene lookup returns CDR1 KGHDR and CDR2 SFDVKD. This CDR3 has 16 amino acids. In DNA, the CDR3 is TGTGCCACCACCCAAGGGGGCTATAGCTCCTACAATGAGCAGTTCTTC. As protein: CATTQGGYSSYNEQFF.

This chain joins TRBV28 and TRBJ2-5; maybe TRBD2 (6 bases). CDR1 MDHEN and CDR2 SYDVKM come from the germline V gene. The CDR3 extends over 16 amino acids. The ends were cut back, 6 bases at V and 4 bases at J, with 21 bases in the middle. CDR3 bases: TGTGCCAGCAGGGGGGTGGGGGACTGGCGCCGAGAGACCCAGTACTTC. Protein: CASRGVGDWRRETQYF.

The V and J genes are TRBV20-1 and TRBJ2-3, with 8 nucleotides matching TRBD2. Trimming at V came to 6 bases and at J to 1 base, leaving 6 bases not matched to a gene. The CDR3 runs to 14 residues. Germline loops: CDR1 DFQATT, CDR2 SNEGSKA (reference sequence). CDR3 residues: CSADSGIGTDTQYF. The DNA for the CDR3 is TGCAGTGCGGATAGCGGGATTGGCACAGATACGCAGTATTTT.

The chain carries TRBV20-1 and TRBJ2-3; 7 nucleotides agree with TRBD2. Germline V gene lookup returns CDR1 DFQATT and CDR2 SNEGSKA (reference sequence). This CDR3 is 15 amino acids long. Unmatched junction bases numbered 12, after V lost 7 bases and J lost 2 bases. DNA for the CDR3: TGCAGTGGTGAACCCAGCGGGACCGACACAGATACGCAGTATTTT. This codes for CSGEPSGTDTDTQYF.

The rearrangement joins TRBV19 to TRBJ2-5; D is ambiguous. CDR3 size: 15 residues. CDR1 and CDR2 (germline): LNHDA, SQIVND (reference sequence). Trimming left V 3 bases short and J 2 bases short, with 13 bases between. Written as DNA, the CDR3 is TGTGCCAGTAGTATTAACTGGCAGGCACAAGAGACCCAGTACTTC. Translation: CASSINWQAQETQYF. Full variable domain (rest looked up from reference TRBV19 and TRBJ2-5): DGGITQSPKYLFRKEGQNVTLSCEQNLNHDAMYWYRQDPGQGLRLIYYSQIVNDFQKGDIAEGYSVSREKKESFPLTVTSAQKNPTAFYLCASSINWQAQETQYFGPGTRLLVL.

This clonotype was picked up one time. The chain uses TRBV5-4 and TRBJ1-1; D gene ambiguous. Germline V gene lookup returns CDR1 SGHNT and CDR2 YYREEE (reference sequence). V lost 4 bases, J lost 4 bases, and 14 bases lay in between. The CDR3 contains 14 residues. Written as DNA, the CDR3 is TGTGCCAGCAGCCTCCGGGTGGGTGGCACTGAAGCTTTCTTT. Encoded protein: CASSLRVGGTEAFF.

This chain joins TRBV5-4 and TRBJ1-2, with D possibly matching TRBD1 (6 bases). Per the germline V gene, CDR1 is SGHNT and CDR2 is YYREEE (reference sequence). V lost 6 bases, J lost 2 bases, and 11 bases lay in between. The CDR3 contains 13 residues. In DNA form, the CDR3 reads TGTGCCAGCAAGAGGGGGGGAAACTATGGCTACACCTTC. Amino acids: CASKRGGNYGYTF.

This clonotype appeared a few times. V gene TRBV6-2 or TRBV6-3 combines with J gene TRBJ2-5; a possible D gene is TRBD2 (5 bases). CDR3 length: 15 amino acids. Trimming removed 7 bases from V and 0 bases from J, with 15 bases in between. Germline V gives CDR1 MNHEY, CDR2 SVGEGT. CDR3 DNA: TGTGCCAGCACTAACTCGGACTCGTACCAAGAGACCCAGTACTTC. It specifies CASTNSDSYQETQYF.

The chain is built from TRBV7-2 and TRBJ2-1, with D maybe TRBD1 (5 bases). The CDR3 sequence is 12 residues long. V lost 5 bases and J lost 10, with 12 bases in between. The germline CDR1 and CDR2 sequences are SGHTA and FQGNSA. CDR3 DNA sequence: TGTGCCAGCAGCGCAGACTCAGGGGAGCAGTTCTTC. The encoded protein is CASSADSGEQFF.

This clonotype occurred once. V and J are TRBV30 and TRBJ1-5; 8 nucleotides line up with TRBD1. This CDR3 comprises 13 residues. The junction had 3 bases not matched to a gene; V was cut back by 3 bases and J by 5 bases. In germline, CDR1 is GTSNPN, CDR2 SVGIG (reference sequence). The CDR3 bases are TGTGCCTGGAGCCTACAGGGGGATCAGCCCCAGCATTTT. This codes for CAWSLQGDQPQHF.

This clonotype was counted once. V gene TRBV9 combines with J gene TRBJ2-5; TRBD1 might be the D (6 bases). The CDR3 covers 14 residues. Germline CDR1 SGDLS, CDR2 YYNGEE. V gave up 2 bases and J gave up 4 bases, with 12 bases separating them. The CDR3 region has the DNA TGTGCCAGCAGCGTGAACAGGGTTTCAGAGACCCAGTACTTC. Translation: CASSVNRVSETQYF.

The chain carries TRBV24-1 and TRBJ2-7, with D possibly matching TRBD1 (5 bases). Between the trimmed V and J ends, which lost 8 bases and 2 bases, there was a span of 12 bases. The CDR3 sequence is 13 residues long. Germline V gene lookup returns CDR1 KGHDR and CDR2 SFDVKD. The CDR3 coding sequence is TGTGCCACCATCCCAGACAGCCCCTACGAGCAGTACGTC. Protein: CATIPDSPYEQYV.

The CDR3 protein is CASSKALGGVQNTGELFF. The CDR3 nucleotides are TGTGCCAGCAGCAAGGCGCTCGGAGGTGTACAGAACACCGGGGAGCTGTTTTTT. The chain couples TRBV7-9 to TRBJ2-2; tentatively, D is TRBD2 (5 bases). Germline V gene sequence: CDR1 SEHNR, CDR2 FQNEAQ (reference sequence). V was pared by 5 bases and J by 1 base, with 20 bases between. The CDR3 has 18 residues.

This clonotype was picked up one time. The chain employs TRBV27 and TRBJ1-1; no firm D call. The CDR3 length is 13 residues. Germline CDR1 is MNHEY and CDR2 is SMNVEV (reference sequence). Trimming removed 6 bases at V and 7 bases at J, with 15 bases between. The chain's CDR3 is CASSTTRAVEAFF. The CDR3 bases are TGTGCCAGCAGCACCACTCGGGCGGTTGAAGCTTTCTTT.

This clonotype was counted between two and nine times. The chain recombines TRBV3-1 with TRBJ1-1, with 11 bases lining up with TRBD1. CDR3 length equals 12 residues. J was trimmed by 8 bases and V by 4 bases; bases with no gene match: 0. The germline V gene has CDR1 LGHDT and CDR2 YNNKEL (reference sequence). CDR3 residues: CASSRTGGEAFF. CDR3 sequence (DNA): TGTGCCAGCAGCCGGACAGGGGGCGAAGCTTTCTTT.

J is TRBJ2-7 and V is TRBV11-3; maybe TRBD1 (5 bases). The germline CDR1 and CDR2 sequences are SGHNT and YENEEA. CDR3 length: 13 amino acids. Trimming removed 1 base at V and 3 bases at J, with 7 bases between. CDR3 loop: CASSLGGRYEQYV. The CDR3 DNA reads as TGTGCCAGCAGCTTAGGGGGCCGCTACGAGCAGTACGTC.

This chain links TRBV29-1 with TRBJ1-6, with D possibly being TRBD1 (5 bases). The V gene lost 6 bases and the J gene lost 11 bases, with 17 bases spanning the gap. Per germline, CDR1 SQVTM and CDR2 ANQGSEA. This CDR3 contains 13 residues. DNA of the CDR3: TGCAGCGTCGCGGAGGGGACCGGGACACCCCTCCACTTT. Protein product: CSVAEGTGTPLHF.

The chain has TRBV6-1 and TRBJ1-2; 7 nucleotides agree with TRBD1. V was clipped by 2 bases and J by 7 bases; unmatched bases: 10. Germline V gives CDR1 MNHNS, CDR2 SASEGT. The CDR3 length is 15 residues. This CDR3 is CASSEMWSGGSGYTF. Here the CDR3 DNA reads TGTGCCAGCAGTGAAATGTGGTCAGGGGGTTCTGGCTACACCTTC.

This chain links TRBV24-1 with TRBJ2-7, with TRBD2 matching 10 bases. There are 17 residues in the CDR3. Germline CDR1 reads KGHDR; CDR2 reads SFDVKD. The V segment lost 4 bases and the J segment 0 bases; nucleotides outside the gene matches: 8. Written as DNA, the CDR3 is TGTGCCACCAGTGACGGAGGACTAGCGGATAGCTCCTACGAGCAGTACTTC. It codes for CATSDGGLADSSYEQYF.

The rearrangement joins TRBV10-3 to TRBJ2-5; 9 positions agree with TRBD1. This CDR3 region has 15 residues. The trim removed 3 bases at V and 7 bases at J, leaving 9 bases unmatched. The germline gives CDR1 ENHRY, CDR2 SYGVKD. The CDR3 nucleotides are TGTGCCATCAGTGAAGGGACAGGGTACGATGGGACCCAGTACTTC. Its translation is CAISEGTGYDGTQYF.

J is TRBJ1-2 and V is TRBV3-1, with 9 positions matching TRBD1. Germline V gene data show CDR1 as LGHDT and CDR2 as YNNKEL (reference sequence). The CDR3 consists of 14 residues. The junction had 4 bases not matched to a gene; V was cut back by 3 bases and J by 5 bases. CDR3 region: CASSQTGGRYGYTF. DNA of the CDR3: TGTGCCAGCAGCCAGACAGGGGGTCGATATGGCTACACCTTC. Using reference TRBV3-1 and TRBJ1-2 for the parts outside the CDR3, the full variable domain is DTAVSQTPKYLVTQMGNDKSIKCEQNLGHDTMYWYKQDSKKFLKIMFSYNNKELIINETVPNRFSPKSPDKAHLNLHINSLELGDSAVYFCASSQTGGRYGYTFGSGTRLTVV.